This TCR beta chain was identified during a study of blood T cell repertoires in COVID-19. This CDR3 has 13 amino acids. V lost 5 bases to trimming and J lost 2 bases, with 7 bases between them. Per the study methods: Estimation of nucleated cell counts relied on the amplification of reference gene primers. Repertoires were generated with immunoSEQ multiplex PCR, while TCRdb's copy carries only in-frame clones and drops some. The D gene and trimming were derived from the DNA, and the V and J assignments and clone size from that table. This table has roughly 190,000 clones, 80% appearing once. The chain has TRBV12-3 or TRBV12-4 and TRBJ1-5; tentatively, D is TRBD1 (5 bases). Source material: peripheral blood. This receptor was taken from a man in his fifties or sixties with acute or convalescent COVID-19. The CDR3, as DNA: TGTGCCAGCAGTCCCAGGGGCAATCAGCCCCAGCATTTT. Protein: CASSPRGNQPQHF.